The entry that follows covers one T cell receptor (beta chain) sequence. Its antigen is currently not known. Base qualities were left out, and no much larger clone turns up one base away. Library preparation employed the immunoSEQ multiplex PCR assay. A mixture of 60 forward primers for TCR Vbeta segments and 13 reverse primers for TCR Jbeta segments was used in the multiplex PCR. A multiplex PCR assay on genomic DNA amplified the CDR3 region of rearranged TCR beta genes. The amplified TCR beta libraries were sequenced on the Illumina HiSeq System as 87-base-pair reads. Per the authors' processing: A later analysis tallied approximately 87 million unique TCR beta chains across the 700 or so repertoires, and approximately 11 million of those chains were shared by two or more donors. Raw reads were error-corrected and collapsed into unique sequences by a nearest-neighbor algorithm in which closely related sequences were merged to remove PCR and sequencing errors. Alignment of CDR3 sequences to IMGT reference sequences was used to assign V, D and J gene segments. For a sequence to be retained, at least a six-nucleotide match to both a V gene segment and a J gene segment was required. Rearrangements were called productive when the CDR3 lacked stop codons and stayed in frame with V and J; all others were non-productive. CDR3 was defined according to IMGT convention as the region running from the second conserved V-encoded cysteine to the conserved J-encoded phenylalanine. The earlier analysis of approximately 500 of the donors excluded sequences that lacked an unambiguous match to a single V gene segment. An earlier analysis of some 500 of the donors classified V segments as functional when productive rearrangements were above 56.7% and as segregating when the standard deviation between donors was above 5%. A statistical classification framework was developed to diagnose cytomegalovirus status using the catalog of TCR beta chain sequences. V and J gene assignment, in a later analysis, came from comparing TCR nucleotide sequences with IMGT/GENE-DB human TR gene sequences. The TCRdist pipeline was used in a later analysis to assign CDR3 sequences and most-parsimonious VDJ recombination scenarios. In a later analysis, each TCR beta chain was defined by its CDR3 amino acid sequence together with its V-gene family, and reads lacking a unique V-gene family were excluded. To address suspected cross-contamination and a sequencing artifact, a later analysis removed roughly 580 highly shared, low-generation-probability nucleotide sequences. In a later analysis, a clonal expansion index for each public chain was calculated from normalized within-repertoire ranks of inferred template counts. A later analysis computed generation probabilities with a VDJ recombination model fitted to out-of-frame rearrangements, and checked the results against IGoR. A later analysis scored TCR-TCR, TCR-HLA and TCR-CMV co-occurrence with hypergeometric tests, applying a repertoire-size bias correction to TCR pairs. To estimate false discovery rates, a later analysis permuted the HLA or CMV assignments 20 times. In a later analysis, co-occurring TCRs were grouped using DBSCAN, and TCRdist sequence similarity was added for clustering within HLA-allele-positive subsets. For co-occurrence clustering, repertoires with fewer than 30,000 or more than 120,000 public chains were excluded, along with about five repertoires with anomalous nucleotide sharing. Imported from immuneACCESS, the table was reduced by TCRdb to in-frame sequences with V and J called. These copies leave out some clones; in studies compared against another copy, an unresolved V gene accounts for under half, and the cause of the remainder is not known. V and J calls plus clone size are reproduced from that table; the DNA served to infer D and trimming. The sample data list under 200,000 clones, and approximately 81% of these were observed just once. Jointly, the top ten make up about 0.77% of the sample.

Cut back by 4 bases and 8 bases, the V and J ends lie 21 bases apart. Sequences SGHTA (CDR1) and FQGNSA (CDR2) are obtained from the germline V gene. The CDR3, cysteine through phenylalanine, is 16 amino acids long. Only the CDR3 DNA stays, 48 bases, in frame from base 1. This record belongs to a study of cytomegalovirus exposure and HLA in healthy donors (dated by TCRdb to the late 2010s). With respect to the entire study: An earlier analysis of roughly 570 of the donors reported 276 Gb of sequence data and 100 million to 120 million unique TCR beta sequences obtained from about 180 million T cells. An early release covering just under 650 HLA-typed donors comprised around 300 gigabases of sequencing data and some 79 million unique TCR sequences. HLA typing included class I and class II loci at four-digit resolution. Using immunosequencing, the study profiled T cell repertoires from 500 to 800 subjects and related those repertoires to cytomegalovirus serostatus. In the later analysis, no new phenotypic data were used to find candidate immune exposures; instead, reliance was placed on TCR beta sequences and their occurrence across donors. Donor age, sex, ethnicity and CMV serostatus were compiled together with the repertoire data. Among the roughly 400 genotyped donors, about 85% belonged to the genetic ancestry cluster associated with self-reported Caucasian donors. A later genetic analysis used genome-wide SNP genotypes for about 65% of the 666 donors, treating that subset as a discovery cohort. Every repertoire in the discovery cohort had been generated on one and the same sequencing platform. Across some 400 genotyped donors of the cohort, an average of roughly 250,000 unique TCR beta nucleotide sequences per donor were sequenced, and about a sixth of those sequences were non-productive. The study was designed to test whether signatures of past pathogen exposure could be identified by cataloging public T cell receptors. An earlier analysis of 500 to 650 of the donors applied high-throughput TCR beta sequencing to assess whether each TCR beta V gene segment acted as functional or pseudogenic. In a later analysis, previously published TCR beta repertoires from about 670 donors were re-analyzed and high-resolution HLA genotyping was added so that TCR occurrence patterns could be studied. Because of strong linkage in the cohort, roughly 5 DR-DQ haplotypes were treated as single units for association and clustering. Along with the roughly 700-subject first cohort, a separate validation cohort of over a hundred different subjects was used. Typing coverage varied by locus: about 629-640 donors for A, B, C, DRB1 and DQB1; around 560 for DQA1; approximately 610 for DPA1; approximately 490 for DPB1. High-throughput TCR immunosequencing, statistical association of individual TCRs with disease status, and machine learning were combined to predict cytomegalovirus infection status.

The research as a whole found: A further reported finding was that TCR beta sequences accurately predicted the HLA-A and HLA-B alleles for most subjects in the first cohort. Assigning TCR associations to individual alleles was difficult when HLA alleles, especially DR and DQ, strongly co-occurred. Only TCR beta chains were sequenced in this cohort, and the absence of alpha or paired-chain data limited detectable features. Most CMV-associated TCR beta chains appeared to be HLA-restricted in a later analysis, and the HLA associations seemed to be driven largely by CMV exposure. It was suggested by the authors that the approach could potentially be generalized to other disease states and immunological phenotypes. A later analysis found that HLA-associated TCR beta chains were more clonally expanded and had lower generation probabilities than equally common non-associated chains. The presence/absence analyses assumed that sequencing depth was roughly uniform across donors, and that assumption may not be true. Immune exposure information for the cohort was limited to CMV serostatus. Because counts were too low, about 15 rarely observed V segments, including chromosome 9 orphons, were left out of the earlier analysis of 500 to 650 of the donors. The classifier was reported to diagnose cytomegalovirus status with high specificity and sensitivity in both the original and validation cohorts. Broadly in line with IMGT annotations, most TCR beta V segments showed up in productive rearrangements about 90% or about 30% of the time in an earlier analysis of several hundred of the donors. While some public TCRs were present in many individuals, most TCR sequences turned up only very rarely across donors. In a later analysis, the rate of TCR association differed among HLA loci, with DRB1 alleles having the most associated TCRs and HLA-C alleles having the fewest. A group of highly shared sequence variants was considered likely to be a technical artifact of the sequencing pipeline. In a later genetic analysis, fewer N-insertions in productive TCRs were reported among donors in an Asian-associated ancestry cluster than the roughly 710-donor mean. Several of the top co-occurrence clusters appeared to be linked to parvovirus B19, influenza, CMV and Epstein-Barr virus, according to a later analysis. Some IMGT-functional V segments, including TRBV6-2 and TRBV6-3, could not be told apart with the 87-base-pair reads, so those segments were excluded. A later analysis associated 16,951 TCR beta sequences with specific HLA alleles at a false discovery rate of 0.05. A total of fewer than 200 TCR beta chains were listed by the study as associated with cytomegalovirus. A few of the identified cytomegalovirus-associated TCR beta chains were confirmed in vitro to be specific for cytomegalovirus antigens. An association between a missense DCLRE1C variant and V-gene and J-gene trimming of TCR beta chains was found in a later genetic analysis and replicated in an independent cohort. Because some donors lacked HLA typing at each locus, the association tests relied only on the typed subset. Correlated functional status among segregating V segments might reflect linkage disequilibrium, but an unknown experimental factor could not be ruled out.

The cohort consisted of some 730 healthy bone marrow donors. All cohort members were sampled while nominally healthy, although unrecorded immune exposures were likely present. The donor tested CMV seronegative, placing the donor among the 350 or so seronegative members of the cohort. A peripheral blood sample was collected from each donor, and TCR beta sequencing was performed on peripheral blood mononuclear cells. Genomic DNA extraction from the blood cell samples was performed with the Qiagen DNeasy Blood Extraction Kit. Sequencing was performed on PBMCs. This sequence originates from a woman aged 18 to 35 in good health and CMV-seronegative. The receptor chain draws on TRBV7-2 and TRBJ2-1, with a weak D call of TRBD2 (6 bases match). In nucleotides, the sequence is TGTGCCAGCAGCTCTCAACCCGGGACTTTTACCCATGAGCAGTTCTTC. It encodes CASSSQPGTFTHEQFF.